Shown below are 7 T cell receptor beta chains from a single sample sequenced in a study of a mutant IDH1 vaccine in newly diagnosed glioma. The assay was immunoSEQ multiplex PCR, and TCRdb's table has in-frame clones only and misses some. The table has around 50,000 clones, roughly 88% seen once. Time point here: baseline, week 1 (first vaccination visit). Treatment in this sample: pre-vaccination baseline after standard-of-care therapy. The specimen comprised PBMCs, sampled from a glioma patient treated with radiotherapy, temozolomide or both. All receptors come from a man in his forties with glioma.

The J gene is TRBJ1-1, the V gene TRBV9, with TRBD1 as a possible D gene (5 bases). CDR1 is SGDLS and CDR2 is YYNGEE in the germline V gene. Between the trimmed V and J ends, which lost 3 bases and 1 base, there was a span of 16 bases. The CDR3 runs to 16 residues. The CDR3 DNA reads TGTGCCAGCAGCGGGCTTGAGGGGCCGAAGAACACTGAAGCTTTCTTT. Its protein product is CASSGLEGPKNTEAFF. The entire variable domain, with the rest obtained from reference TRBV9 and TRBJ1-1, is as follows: DSGVTQTPKHLITATGQRVTLRCSPRSGDLSVYWYQQSLDQGLQFLIQYYNGEERAKGNILERFSAQQFPDLHSELNLSSLELGDSALYFCASSGLEGPKNTEAFFGQGTRLTVV.

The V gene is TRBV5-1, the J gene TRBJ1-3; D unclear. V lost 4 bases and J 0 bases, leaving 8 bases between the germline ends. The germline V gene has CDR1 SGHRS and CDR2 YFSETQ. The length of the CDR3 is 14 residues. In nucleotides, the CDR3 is TGCGCCAGCAGCAGCACAGACTCTGGAAACACCATATATTTT. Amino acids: CASSSTDSGNTIYF.

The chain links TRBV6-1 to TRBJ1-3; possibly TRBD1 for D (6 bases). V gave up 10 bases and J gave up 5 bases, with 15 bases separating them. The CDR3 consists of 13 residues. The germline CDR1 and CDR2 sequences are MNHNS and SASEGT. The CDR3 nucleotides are TGTGCCACCCCGACAGGCAATAGAAACACCATATATTTT. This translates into CATPTGNRNTIYF.

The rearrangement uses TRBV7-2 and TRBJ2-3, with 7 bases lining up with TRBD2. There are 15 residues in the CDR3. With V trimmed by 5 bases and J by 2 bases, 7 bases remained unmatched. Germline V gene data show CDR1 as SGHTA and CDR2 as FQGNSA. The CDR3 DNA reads TGTGCCAGCAGCCTGGGGGGGACGTCCACAGATACGCAGTATTTT. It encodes CASSLGGTSTDTQYF. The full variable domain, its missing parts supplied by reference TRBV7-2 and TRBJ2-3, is GAGVSQSPSNKVTEKGKDVELRCDPISGHTALYWYRQSLGQGLEFLIYFQGNSAPDKSGLPSDRFSAERTGGSVSTLTIQRTQQEDSAVYLCASSLGGTSTDTQYFGPGTRLTVL.

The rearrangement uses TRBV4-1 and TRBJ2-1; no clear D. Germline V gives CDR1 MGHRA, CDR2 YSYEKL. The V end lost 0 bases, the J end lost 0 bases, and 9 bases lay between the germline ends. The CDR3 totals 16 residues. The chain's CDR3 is CASSQEWPSSYNEQFF. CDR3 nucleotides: TGCGCCAGCAGCCAAGAGTGGCCCAGCTCCTACAATGAGCAGTTCTTC.

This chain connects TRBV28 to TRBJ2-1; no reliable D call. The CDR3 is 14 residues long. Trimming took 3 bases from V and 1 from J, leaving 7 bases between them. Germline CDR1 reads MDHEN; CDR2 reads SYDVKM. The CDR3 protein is CASSLAASYNEQFF. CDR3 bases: TGTGCCAGCAGTTTGGCGGCTTCCTACAATGAGCAGTTCTTC. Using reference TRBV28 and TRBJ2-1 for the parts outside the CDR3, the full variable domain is DVKVTQSSRYLVKRTGEKVFLECVQDMDHENMFWYRQDPGLGLRLIYFSYDVKMKEKGDIPEGYSVSREKKERFSLILESASTNQTSMYLCASSLAASYNEQFFGPGTRLTVL.

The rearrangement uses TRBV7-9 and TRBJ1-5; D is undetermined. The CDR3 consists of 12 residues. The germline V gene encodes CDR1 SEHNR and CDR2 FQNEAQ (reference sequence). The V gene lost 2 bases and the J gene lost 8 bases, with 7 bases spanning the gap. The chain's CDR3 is CASSLIDKPQHF. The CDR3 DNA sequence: TGTGCCAGCAGCTTAATAGACAAGCCCCAGCATTTT. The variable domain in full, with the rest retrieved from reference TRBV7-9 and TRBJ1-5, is DTGVSQNPRHKITKRGQNVTFRCDPISEHNRLYWYRQTLGQGPEFLTYFQNEAQLEKSRLLSDRFSAERPKGSFSTLEIQRTEQGDSAMYLCASSLIDKPQHFGDGTRLSIL.